Below are 27 T cell receptor beta chains sequenced from a single sample in a study of shared clonotypes between healthy human individuals. Method: immunoSEQ multiplex PCR; TCRdb's copy keeps in-frame clones and lacks some. The sample consists of approximately 640,000 clones, approximately 75% of them appearing once. The sample consisted of memory CD4+ T cells sorted from blood. Subset denoted: CD45RA-negative fraction. These receptors were taken from a woman under 40 in good health.

J is TRBJ1-2 and V is TRBV19, with D hard to call. The CDR3 extends over 15 amino acids. Germline assignment: CDR1 LNHDA and CDR2 SQIVND (reference sequence). The germline V and J ends were trimmed by 10 bases and 8 bases, with 26 bases remaining between them. The CDR3: CATLTTPPSASGYTF. The DNA of the CDR3 is TGTGCCACTCTAACGACCCCCCCGAGTGCGTCCGGCTACACCTTC.

This clone has a count of ten or more. This rearrangement joins TRBV5-1 to TRBJ1-2; TRBD1 agrees at 9 bases. Trimming took 0 bases from V and 4 from J; bases not matched to a gene: 13. The CDR3 spans 18 residues. Germline CDR1 SGHRS, CDR2 YFSETQ. CDR3 bases: TGCGCCAGCAGCTTGGCCGTCCAAGGGACAGGGATTGGCTATGGCTACACCTTC. Its protein product is CASSLAVQGTGIGYGYTF.

The rearrangement joins TRBV5-1 to TRBJ1-1; the match to TRBD1 covers 9 bases. The CDR3 runs 15 residues. CDR1 and CDR2 from the germline V gene are SGHRS and YFSETQ. With 3 bases clipped from V and 5 bases from J, the junction kept 8 bases outside the gene matches. The chain's CDR3 is CASSSVSTGGTEAFF. Here the CDR3 DNA reads TGCGCCAGCAGCTCCGTCTCGACAGGGGGGACTGAAGCTTTCTTT.

Points on this clone: A much larger clone differs by one base, so this may be a read error. Other DNA sequences from this sample encode an identical CDR3 as well. V gene TRBV10-1 combines with J gene TRBJ2-7; the match to TRBD1 covers 9 bases. The CDR3 has 12 amino acids. CDR1 WNHNN and CDR2 SYGVQD come from the germline V gene (reference sequence). The CDR3 DNA is TGTGCCAGCGGACAGGGGTCCTACGAGCAGTACTTC. Translating it yields CASGQGSYEQYF.

V usage is TRBV19 and J usage is TRBJ2-7; 11 bases are shared with TRBD2. Germline lookup yields CDR1 LNHDA and CDR2 SQIVND (reference sequence). V was pared by 4 bases and J by 11 bases, with 4 bases of the junction left unmatched. The CDR3 runs 12 residues. The CDR3 protein is CASSNTSGRKYF. CDR3 bases: TGTGCCAGTAGTAACACTAGCGGGAGAAAGTACTTC.

This sequence joins TRBV5-6 and TRBJ2-4; D possibly corresponds to TRBD2 (7 bases). Per germline, CDR1 SGHDT and CDR2 YYEEEE. The V and J ends lost 2 bases and 0 bases respectively, with 12 bases between them. The CDR3 length is 16 residues. In nucleotides, the CDR3 is TGTGCCAGCAGCTTAGGGGGGGCGGAAGCCAAAAACATTCAGTACTTC. Translation gives CASSLGGAEAKNIQYF.

This clone showed up just a few times. The V and J genes are TRBV19 and TRBJ2-5; D assignment may be TRBD1 or TRBD2 (5 bases each). The CDR3 consists of 14 residues. The V gene lost 7 bases and the J gene lost 9 bases, with 21 bases spanning the gap. CDR1 and CDR2 from the germline V gene are LNHDA and SQIVND (reference sequence). CDR3 DNA: TGTGCCAGTACCCCCTCCCCAGGGACGGAGGCCCAGTACTTC. Its translation is CASTPSPGTEAQYF.

The V and J genes are TRBV19 and TRBJ2-3; a possible D gene is TRBD2 (6 bases). V dropped 5 bases and J dropped 0 bases, with 12 bases sitting between them. CDR1 LNHDA and CDR2 SQIVND come from the germline V gene (reference sequence). The CDR3 sequence is 15 residues long. CDR3 in amino acids: CASSGRETSTDTQYF. CDR3 DNA sequence: TGTGCCAGTAGTGGTCGGGAGACTAGCACAGATACGCAGTATTTT. Full variable domain (remainder filled in from reference TRBV19 and TRBJ2-3): DGGITQSPKYLFRKEGQNVTLSCEQNLNHDAMYWYRQDPGQGLRLIYYSQIVNDFQKGDIAEGYSVSREKKESFPLTVTSAQKNPTAFYLCASSGRETSTDTQYFGPGTRLTVL.

The V and J genes are TRBV7-9 and TRBJ2-7, with 11 bases identical to TRBD2. Germline V gene data show CDR1 as SEHNR and CDR2 as FQNEAQ (reference sequence). This CDR3 contains 18 residues. V was clipped by 5 bases and J by 3 bases; unmatched bases: 15. CDR3: CASSLTGLAVGFGYEQYF. In DNA, the CDR3 is TGTGCCAGCAGCCTTACGGGACTAGCGGTGGGCTTCGGCTACGAGCAGTACTTC.

The chain links TRBV28 to TRBJ1-5; D perhaps matches TRBD1 (6 bases). V was cut by 4 bases and J by 5 bases, with 39 bases left in between. Germline V gene lookup returns CDR1 MDHEN and CDR2 SYDVKM. This CDR3 has 23 residues. The CDR3 spells CASSSGGPLAGAKNAIEDQPQHF. The DNA for the CDR3 is TGTGCCAGCAGTTCCGGTGGCCCCTTGGCAGGGGCGAAAAACGCTATCGAAGATCAGCCCCAGCATTTT. Full variable domain (outside the CDR3, taken from reference TRBV28 and TRBJ1-5): DVKVTQSSRYLVKRTGEKVFLECVQDMDHENMFWYRQDPGLGLRLIYFSYDVKMKEKGDIPEGYSVSREKKERFSLILESASTNQTSMYLCASSSGGPLAGAKNAIEDQPQHFGDGTRLSIL.

V and J are TRBV28 and TRBJ1-5, with 7 nucleotides matching TRBD1. V lost 5 bases and J lost 4; bases outside the gene matches: 8. Germline V gene sequence: CDR1 MDHEN, CDR2 SYDVKM. The CDR3 spans 15 residues. The CDR3 here is CASSERDSVNQPQHF. In DNA, the CDR3 is TGTGCCAGCAGTGAACGGGACAGCGTAAATCAGCCCCAGCATTTT.

The J gene is TRBJ1-2, the V gene TRBV7-9, with D possibly matching TRBD1 (5 bases). The CDR3 has 17 residues. Germline values: CDR1 SEHNR, CDR2 FQNEAQ (reference sequence). The V and J ends lost 3 bases and 7 bases respectively, with 24 bases between them. As DNA, the CDR3 is TGTGCCAGCAGCTTGGGGGACCTAGGACCTGGGACCCTTGGCTACACCTTC. Its protein is CASSLGDLGPGTLGYTF.

CDR3 region: CASSPSRGNSGNTIYF. For the CDR3, the DNA is TGTGCCAGCAGTCCCTCCCGGGGCAACTCTGGAAACACCATATATTTT. The V call is TRBV28, the J call TRBJ1-3; possibly TRBD1 for D (5 bases). Germline V lookup: CDR1 MDHEN, CDR2 SYDVKM. V was shortened by 5 bases and J by 0 bases, with 14 bases between the two germline ends. The CDR3 is 16 residues long.

The chain joins TRBV7-2 to TRBJ2-7, with TRBD1 matching 9 bases. The V gene end was trimmed by 1 base and the J gene end by 3 bases; junction bases not matched to a gene: 13. Germline CDR1 reads SGHTA; CDR2 reads FQGNSA. The CDR3 is made up of 18 amino acids. CDR3 in DNA: TGTGCCAGCAGCTTAGTCTGGGACAGGGTGACTGGGTACTACGAGCAGTACTTC. It translates to CASSLVWDRVTGYYEQYF. Combining the CDR3 with reference TRBV7-2 and TRBJ2-7 gives the whole variable domain GAGVSQSPSNKVTEKGKDVELRCDPISGHTALYWYRQSLGQGLEFLIYFQGNSAPDKSGLPSDRFSAERTGGSVSTLTIQRTQQEDSAVYLCASSLVWDRVTGYYEQYFGPGTRLTVT.

V gene TRBV28 combines with J gene TRBJ2-2; TRBD1 is a possible D gene (7 bases). The CDR3 has 16 residues. Trimming cost V 3 bases and J 6 bases, with 17 bases left between them. CDR1 and CDR2 from the germline V gene are MDHEN and SYDVKM. The CDR3 nucleotides are TGTGCCAGCAGTTTGAGGAAGGGGGCGGGGCCCGGGGAGCTGTTTTTT. As protein: CASSLRKGAGPGELFF.

This clone was seen a handful of times. The rearrangement links TRBV28 to TRBJ2-1; no reliable D call. Germline V gives CDR1 MDHEN, CDR2 SYDVKM. CDR3 length: 11 residues. With 5 bases removed from V and 8 bases from J, the gap between germline ends came to 7 bases. The CDR3 loop is CASSHVYEQFF. The DNA of the CDR3 is TGTGCCAGCAGTCACGTTTATGAGCAGTTCTTC.

The chain is built from TRBV2 and TRBJ1-1; D is perhaps TRBD1 (6 bases). The V and J ends lost 6 bases and 1 base respectively, with 15 bases between them. This CDR3 has 15 residues. Germline-derived CDR1 and CDR2 are SNHLY and FYNNEI. The DNA for the CDR3 is TGTGCCAGCAGAGCTGACAGGCTGAGGAACACTGAAGCTTTCTTT. This sequence encodes CASRADRLRNTEAFF.

The chain joins TRBV6-6 to TRBJ2-5; TRBD2 is a possible D gene (7 bases). V was cut by 4 bases and J by 1 base, with 10 bases left in between. This CDR3 is built from 14 residues. Germline V gives CDR1 MNHNY, CDR2 SVGAGI (reference sequence). The CDR3 bases are TGTGCCAGCAGTTCGGGGGGCAGCCAAGAGACCCAGTACTTC. This translates into CASSSGGSQETQYF.

This clone was picked up one time. The chain combines TRBV7-9 with TRBJ2-7; 8 nucleotides align to TRBD2. Germline V gene lookup returns CDR1 SEHNR and CDR2 FQNEAQ (reference sequence). This CDR3 is built from 16 residues. Trimming took 3 bases from V and 2 from J; bases not matched to a gene: 9. DNA for the CDR3: TGTGCCAGCAGCTTCCGGCCGACTAGCGCACCCTACGAGCAGTACTTC. Protein sequence: CASSFRPTSAPYEQYF.

This rearrangement joins TRBV7-8 to TRBJ1-2; D not resolved. The CDR3 is 16 residues long. CDR1 is SGHVS, CDR2 FQNEAQ, per germline. V lost 1 base to trimming and J lost 6 bases, with 18 bases between them. DNA of the CDR3: TGTGCCAGCAGCTTAGAGCCATCAGAGTGGGATGATGGCTACACCTTC. Translated: CASSLEPSEWDDGYTF.

The chain is built from TRBV25-1 and TRBJ1-5; D gene unclear. CDR1 and CDR2 from the germline V gene are MGHDK and SYGVNS. V lost 4 bases and J 4 bases, leaving 11 bases between the germline ends. The CDR3 length is 14 residues. Here the CDR3 DNA reads TGTGCCAGCAGTGGCCGGGGTCTGAATCAGCCCCAGCATTTT. Its protein is CASSGRGLNQPQHF.

This clone has a count of ten or more. The chain couples TRBV19 to TRBJ2-1; tentative D call: TRBD2 (6 bases). Trimming took 7 bases from V and 3 from J, leaving 13 bases between them. This CDR3 is 14 amino acids long. From germline, CDR1 is LNHDA and CDR2 SQIVND (reference sequence). The CDR3 sequence is CASTTSSRYNEQFF. The CDR3 DNA sequence: TGTGCCAGTACGACTAGTTCACGCTACAATGAGCAGTTCTTC.

This rearrangement joins TRBV5-1 to TRBJ1-1; D uncertain. Germline-derived CDR1 and CDR2 are SGHRS and YFSETQ. This CDR3 comprises 14 residues. Trimming shortened V by 1 base and J by 5 bases, and 12 bases separated the two germline ends. CDR3 DNA: TGCGCCAGCAGCTTGACGCTGGCGCAAACTGAAGCTTTCTTT. The encoded protein is CASSLTLAQTEAFF.

The rearrangement joins TRBV28 to TRBJ2-1; the D gene is possibly TRBD1 (6 bases). Looked up from germline, CDR1 is MDHEN and CDR2 is SYDVKM. V lost 2 bases and J lost 6, with 20 bases in between. The CDR3 runs 17 residues. The CDR3 DNA reads as TGTGCCAGCAGTTTAAGGGGCAGGGGTGCTTATGGCAATGAGCAGTTCTTC. Translation gives CASSLRGRGAYGNEQFF.

This chain's CDR3 is CASSRWTNEKLFF. For the CDR3, the DNA is TGTGCCAGCAGCCGGTGGACTAATGAAAAACTGTTTTTT. The J gene is TRBJ1-4, the V gene TRBV5-5, with D uncertain. Germline V gene sequence: CDR1 SGHKS, CDR2 YYEKEE (reference sequence). CDR3 length: 13 amino acids. V was trimmed by 4 bases and J by 2 bases, leaving 6 bases between them. The whole variable domain, filled in from reference TRBV5-5 and TRBJ1-4, reads DAGVTQSPTHLIKTRGQQVTLRCSPISGHKSVSWYQQVLGQGPQFIFQYYEKEERGRGNFPDRFSARQFPNYSSELNVNALLLGDSALYLCASSRWTNEKLFFGSGTQLSVL.

This chain links TRBV7-6 with TRBJ2-1; D is unclear. V dropped 1 base and J dropped 8 bases, with 6 bases sitting between them. The CDR3 has 12 amino acids. Germline lookup yields CDR1 SGHVS and CDR2 FNYEAQ. The CDR3 region is CASSLGGDEQFF. In DNA form, the CDR3 reads TGTGCCAGCAGCTTAGGTGGGGATGAGCAGTTCTTC.

The J gene is TRBJ2-1, the V gene TRBV7-9, with D tentatively TRBD2 (6 bases). CDR3 length: 14 residues. Germline CDR1 SEHNR, CDR2 FQNEAQ (reference sequence). V shed 8 bases and J shed 7 bases, with 18 bases lying between them. The CDR3 bases are TGTGCCAGCTTTCGTAGCGGACTACAGAATGAGCAGTTCTTC. As protein: CASFRSGLQNEQFF.